One and the same sample provided the 18 T cell receptor beta chains below, sequenced in a study of blood T cell repertoires in COVID-19. TCRdb's copy holds only in-frame clones and misses some; the assay was immunoSEQ multiplex PCR. The table includes more than 300,000 clones, more than 75% detected once. Sequenced material: PBMCs or T cells enriched from blood (not recorded which). The source of these receptors is a woman younger than 35 who had recovered from COVID-19.

The chain links TRBV19 to TRBJ1-6; 12 bases are shared with TRBD1. Unmatched junction bases numbered 11, after V lost 5 bases and J lost 9 bases. The germline V gene encodes CDR1 LNHDA and CDR2 SQIVND (reference sequence). The CDR3 consists of 17 residues. The CDR3: CASSPPGQGAQRSPLHF. The CDR3 nucleotides read TGTGCCAGTAGTCCACCGGGACAGGGGGCGCAGCGTTCACCCCTCCACTTT.

The J gene is TRBJ1-1, the V gene TRBV6-5; D is undetermined. The CDR3 is made up of 12 amino acids. The V and J ends lost 1 base and 6 bases respectively, with 6 bases between them. The germline gives CDR1 MNHEY, CDR2 SVGAGI. CDR3 sequence (DNA): TGTGCCAGCAGTTACTTTGTCGCTGAAGCTTTCTTT. Amino acids: CASSYFVAEAFF.

This chain connects TRBV1 to TRBJ2-1; no check of the table's D call, TRBD1, against the DNA was made. TRBV1 is shown as a pseudogene. This CDR3 has 18 residues. The CDR3 loop reads CTSSQDNRPDSPVAMRFF. The CDR3, as DNA: TGCACCAGCAGCCAAGATAACAGACCGGACAGTCCTGTTGCGATGCGGTTCTTC.

The chain has TRBV10-3 and TRBJ2-1; weak D call: TRBD1 (6 bases). The V end lost 6 bases, the J end lost 7 bases, and 19 bases lay between the germline ends. This CDR3 has 15 amino acids. Germline V gives CDR1 ENHRY, CDR2 SYGVKD. The CDR3 sequence is CAIRSTDTGKNEQFF. In nucleotides, the CDR3 is TGTGCCATCAGATCTACCGACACAGGGAAAAATGAGCAGTTCTTC.

This clone was seen a few times. This chain links TRBV5-4 with TRBJ2-2, with D perhaps matching TRBD1 (5 bases). V shed 2 bases and J shed 7 bases, with 15 bases lying between them. This CDR3 contains 15 residues. Looked up from germline, CDR1 is SGHNT and CDR2 is YYREEE (reference sequence). This CDR3 is CASSFRARKVGELFF. DNA for the CDR3: TGTGCCAGCAGCTTCAGGGCCCGCAAAGTCGGGGAGCTGTTTTTT.

The rearrangement joins TRBV7-2 to TRBJ2-7, with TRBD2 identical over 13 bases. This CDR3 comprises 18 residues. Per germline, CDR1 SGHTA and CDR2 FQGNSA. Germline trimming cut 2 bases from V and 3 bases from J; bases unmatched to any gene: 10. CDR3 loop: CASSLTGLAGLLVYEQYF. CDR3 coding DNA: TGTGCCAGCAGCTTAACGGGACTAGCGGGATTACTGGTCTACGAGCAGTACTTC.

The chain couples TRBV19 to TRBJ1-5, with D uncertain. The V end lost 1 base, the J end lost 7 bases, and 20 bases lay between the germline ends. The CDR3 loop spans 17 amino acids. Germline CDR1 and CDR2: LNHDA and SQIVND (reference sequence). The CDR3 is CASSIVRGAGGYQPQHF. The CDR3 DNA sequence: TGTGCCAGTAGTATAGTTCGGGGAGCAGGAGGCTACCAGCCCCAGCATTTT. Full variable domain (outside the CDR3, taken from reference TRBV19 and TRBJ1-5): DGGITQSPKYLFRKEGQNVTLSCEQNLNHDAMYWYRQDPGQGLRLIYYSQIVNDFQKGDIAEGYSVSREKKESFPLTVTSAQKNPTAFYLCASSIVRGAGGYQPQHFGDGTRLSIL.

The chain employs TRBV6-6 and TRBJ2-7, with TRBD1 as a possible D gene (5 bases). The CDR3 has 13 amino acids. The germline gives CDR1 MNHNY, CDR2 SVGAGI (reference sequence). V was cut by 4 bases and J by 1 base, with 8 bases left in between. The CDR3 DNA follows: TGTGCCAGCAGTTTTCAGGGTTCCTACGAGCAGTACTTC. Translation: CASSFQGSYEQYF.

The chain joins TRBV4-3 to TRBJ2-5; D is possibly TRBD1 (6 bases). The V and J ends lost 5 bases and 0 bases respectively, with 19 bases between them. Germline V CDR1 and CDR2: LGHNA, YSLEER. CDR3 length equals 17 residues. The CDR3 spells CASSRGMGARDQETQYF. The CDR3 DNA sequence: TGCGCCAGCAGCAGAGGGATGGGGGCGCGGGACCAAGAGACCCAGTACTTC.

The genes are TRBV7-9 and TRBJ2-2; 10 bases are a match to TRBD1. The CDR3 contains 14 residues. The germline V gene encodes CDR1 SEHNR and CDR2 FQNEAQ (reference sequence). V lost 6 bases and J lost 3; bases outside the gene matches: 1. Here the CDR3 DNA reads TGTGCCAGCAGTGGACAGGGGGACACCGGGGAGCTGTTTTTT. It translates to CASSGQGDTGELFF.

In its sample, this clone was seen once. The J gene is TRBJ1-1, the V gene TRBV20-1; 7 bases match TRBD1. The germline V gene has CDR1 DFQATT and CDR2 SNEGSKA (reference sequence). The CDR3 covers 11 residues. Trimming took 5 bases from V and 10 from J; bases not matched to a gene: 7. The CDR3 sequence is CSADRVEGAFF. Here the CDR3 DNA reads TGCAGTGCTGACAGGGTCGAGGGAGCTTTCTTT.

The V call is TRBV2, the J call TRBJ2-1, with 7 bases identical to TRBD1. Germline-derived CDR1 and CDR2 are SNHLY and FYNNEI. V lost 5 bases, J lost 1 base, and 17 bases stayed unmatched. CDR3 length: 19 amino acids. The CDR3: CASSSTDTGTDLSYNEQFF. DNA of the CDR3: TGTGCCAGCAGTTCCACAGACACCGGGACAGATCTTTCCTACAATGAGCAGTTCTTC.

As to this clone: An end of the junction does not agree with germline; a read error may underlie this. The chain is built from TRBV2 and TRBJ1-2; D remains unclear. The CDR3 spans 13 residues. In germline, CDR1 is SNHLY, CDR2 FYNNEI. This chain's CDR3 is CAEAGSTRAGYTF. The CDR3, as DNA: TGCGCCGAGGCGGGGTCTACTCGGGCTGGCTACACCTTC.

This rearrangement joins TRBV9 to TRBJ2-3, with 15 bases fitting TRBD2. The trim removed 7 bases at V and 5 bases at J, leaving 11 bases unmatched. Germline V lookup: CDR1 SGDLS, CDR2 YYNGEE. This CDR3 contains 17 residues. The CDR3 sequence: CASSRWTSGGAGDTQYF. The DNA for the CDR3 is TGTGCCAGCTCACGGTGGACTAGCGGGGGGGCCGGAGATACGCAGTATTTT. The variable domain in full, with the rest retrieved from reference TRBV9 and TRBJ2-3, is DSGVTQTPKHLITATGQRVTLRCSPRSGDLSVYWYQQSLDQGLQFLIQYYNGEERAKGNILERFSAQQFPDLHSELNLSSLELGDSALYFCASSRWTSGGAGDTQYFGPGTRLTVL.

The V and J genes are TRBV7-2 and TRBJ2-7, with 9 bases lining up with TRBD1. The V segment lost 4 bases and the J segment 7 bases; nucleotides outside the gene matches: 5. Germline V gives CDR1 SGHTA, CDR2 FQGNSA. This CDR3 contains 13 residues. CDR3 nucleotides: TGTGCCAGCAGCTCCCGGACAGGGGAAGAGCAGTACTTC. As protein: CASSSRTGEEQYF.

The V gene is TRBV9, the J gene TRBJ2-1, with 8 bases fitting TRBD2. Germline trimming cut 0 bases from V and 6 bases from J; bases unmatched to any gene: 14. The germline CDR1 and CDR2 sequences are SGDLS and YYNGEE. The CDR3 loop spans 18 amino acids. CDR3: CASSVAAIGSGGPNEQFF. CDR3 coding DNA: TGTGCCAGCAGCGTAGCGGCTATCGGCAGCGGGGGCCCCAATGAGCAGTTCTTC.

The V call is TRBV3-1 (or the pseudogene TRBV3-2), the J call TRBJ1-3; a weak D match, TRBD1 (5 bases). Trimming removed 4 bases from V and 4 bases from J, with 14 bases in between. The CDR3 covers 15 residues. CDR1 and CDR2 (germline): LGHDT, YNNKEL (reference sequence). This CDR3 is CASSRGTSGGNTIYF. CDR3 DNA sequence: TGTGCCAGCAGCCGAGGGACTTCGGGCGGAAACACCATATATTTT.

The CDR3 DNA sequence: TGTGCCAGCTCACCAAGGACAGTCCTAGCCAAAAACATTCAGTACTTC. Protein: CASSPRTVLAKNIQYF. The chain couples TRBV18 to TRBJ2-4, with D possibly TRBD1 on 6 matching bases. V was trimmed by 2 bases and J by 0 bases, leaving 11 bases between them. Germline V gene lookup returns CDR1 KGHSH and CDR2 LQKENI. This CDR3 comprises 16 residues.